The 31 T cell receptor beta chains in this list originate from one sample, sequenced in a study of blood T cell repertoires in COVID-19. The method was immunoSEQ multiplex PCR; TCRdb's version includes in-frame clones alone and lacks a portion of them. This sample has roughly 200,000 clones; about nine tenths occur once, and the top ten carry just over 2.5%. The sample comprised PBMCs or T cells enriched from blood (not recorded which). These receptors were taken from a woman under 40 who had recovered from COVID-19.

The chain recombines TRBV27 with TRBJ2-6, with D perhaps matching TRBD2 (6 bases). The CDR3 sequence is 18 residues long. Germline values: CDR1 MNHEY, CDR2 SMNVEV (reference sequence). V was cut by 7 bases and J by 2 bases, with 21 bases left in between. The CDR3 DNA reads TGTGCCAGCACCTTCGGGACTGAGTATTATCCTGGGGCCAACGTCCTGACTTTC. Protein: CASTFGTEYYPGANVLTF.

The chain uses TRBV2 and TRBJ1-2; TRBD1 matches 7 bases. After removal of 5 bases from V and 3 bases from J, the junction contained 6 bases not matched to a gene. Germline CDR1 SNHLY, CDR2 FYNNEI. The CDR3 sequence is 14 residues long. The CDR3 sequence: CASSPRGRHYGYTF. CDR3 sequence (DNA): TGTGCCAGCAGTCCTAGGGGGCGGCACTATGGCTACACCTTC.

The CDR3 coding sequence is TGTGCTAGTGGTTTGGGACAGGGAAGCACAGATACGCAGTATTTT. Protein product: CASGLGQGSTDTQYF. This sequence joins TRBV12-5 and TRBJ2-3; 7 bases agree with TRBD1. In germline, CDR1 is LGHNT, CDR2 FRNRAP. V lost 1 base, J lost 0 bases, and 1 base stayed unmatched. The CDR3 consists of 15 residues.

V and J are TRBV29-1 and TRBJ1-2; D is undetermined. The CDR3 sequence is 12 residues long. Per the germline V gene, CDR1 is SQVTM and CDR2 is ANQGSEA. V was clipped by 6 bases and J by 6 bases, with 14 bases between them. CDR3 region: CSVTGNRNGYTF. CDR3 nucleotide sequence: TGCAGCGTGACGGGTAATCGTAATGGCTACACCTTC. The variable domain in full, completed from reference TRBV29-1 and TRBJ1-2, reads SAVISQKPSRDICQRGTSLTIQCQVDSQVTMMFWYRQQPGQSLTLIATANQGSEATYESGFVIDKFPISRPNLTFSTLTVSNMSPEDSSIYLCSVTGNRNGYTFGSGTRLTVV.

The chain recombines TRBV3-1 (or the pseudogene TRBV3-2) with TRBJ2-7, with 11 bases identical to TRBD1. CDR1 is LGHDT and CDR2 is YNNKEL in the germline V gene (reference sequence). CDR3 length: 14 amino acids. The V gene end was trimmed by 4 bases and the J gene end by 7 bases; junction bases not matched to a gene: 6. The CDR3 loop is CASSPGQGACEQYF. The CDR3 DNA is TGTGCCAGCAGCCCCGGACAGGGGGCATGTGAGCAGTACTTC.

This chain joins TRBV5-8 and TRBJ1-4, with TRBD1 as a possible D gene (5 bases). Trimming shortened V by 0 bases and J by 4 bases, and 7 bases separated the two germline ends. This CDR3 comprises 14 residues. Germline CDR1 is SGHTS and CDR2 is YDEGEE. The CDR3 DNA reads as TGTGCCAGCAGCTTGGGACAGTATAATGAAAAACTGTTTTTT. This encodes CASSLGQYNEKLFF.

This clone turned up a few times. V is TRBV11-2 and J is TRBJ1-2, with TRBD1 matching over 8 bases. This CDR3 region has 15 residues. V was pared by 5 bases and J by 4 bases, with 9 bases of the junction left unmatched. Germline loops: CDR1 SGHAT, CDR2 FQNNGV. CDR3 protein: CASSIGQGAFYGYTF. CDR3 in DNA: TGTGCCAGCAGCATCGGACAGGGAGCCTTCTATGGCTACACCTTC.

The chain recombines TRBV19 with TRBJ1-6; D might be TRBD1 (5 bases). This CDR3 spans 15 amino acids. The V gene's germline CDR1 is LNHDA and CDR2 SQIVND (reference sequence). Trimming stripped 3 bases from V and 4 bases from J, with 10 bases between. This CDR3 is CASSIRREYNSPLHF. DNA of the CDR3: TGTGCCAGTAGTATCCGCAGGGAATATAATTCACCCCTCCACTTT.

This clone was detected only once. The chain is built from TRBV7-2 and TRBJ1-1; no firm D call. The CDR3 totals 15 residues. Germline CDR1 reads SGHTA; CDR2 reads FQGNSA. Trimming removed 4 bases from V and 0 bases from J, with 12 bases in between. The CDR3 reads CASSSRGYMNTEAFF. The CDR3 DNA is TGTGCCAGCAGCTCCAGAGGGTACATGAACACTGAAGCTTTCTTT.

The chain uses TRBV7-6 and TRBJ2-3, with TRBD1 identical over 8 bases. V lost 5 bases and J lost 2; bases outside the gene matches: 9. This CDR3 has 16 residues. Germline V gene sequence: CDR1 SGHVS, CDR2 FNYEAQ. CDR3 loop: CASSLYTGGTTDTQYF. The DNA for the CDR3 is TGTGCCAGCAGCCTATATACAGGGGGGACCACAGATACGCAGTATTTT.

The chain combines TRBV3-1 (or the pseudogene TRBV3-2) with TRBJ1-1; possibly TRBD1 for D (5 bases). The CDR3 spans 13 residues. Germline CDR1 reads LGHDT; CDR2 reads YNNKEL (reference sequence). Trimming shortened V by 4 bases and J by 4 bases, and 10 bases separated the two germline ends. CDR3 protein: CASSPSGGTEAFF. CDR3 sequence (DNA): TGTGCCAGCAGCCCCTCGGGGGGCACTGAAGCTTTCTTT.

V and J are TRBV5-5 and TRBJ2-5; 8 bases are shared with TRBD2. The CDR3 consists of 15 residues. Germline-derived CDR1 and CDR2 are SGHKS and YYEKEE (reference sequence). V shed 1 base, J shed 5 bases, and the junction held 7 bases outside the gene matches. CDR3 protein: CASSLRAGERETQYF. As DNA, the CDR3 is TGTGCCAGCAGCTTGAGAGCGGGGGAGAGGGAGACCCAGTACTTC.

The genes are TRBV7-2 and TRBJ1-4; D is uncertain. Trimming cost V 1 base and J 4 bases, with 10 bases left between them. Germline CDR1 SGHTA, CDR2 FQGNSA. This CDR3 contains 15 residues. For the CDR3, the DNA is TGTGCCAGCAGCTTAGAGCCGATGAGTAATGAAAAACTGTTTTTT. It is translated as CASSLEPMSNEKLFF.

The chain employs TRBV4-3 and TRBJ2-7; D might be TRBD1 (6 bases). Germline CDR1 reads LGHNA; CDR2 reads YSLEER. Trimming pared 8 bases from V and 3 bases from J, leaving 11 bases between. The CDR3 consists of 12 residues. CDR3 region: CASGPGDYEQYF. The CDR3 DNA reads as TGCGCCAGCGGTCCAGGGGACTACGAGCAGTACTTC.

The J gene is TRBJ2-7, the V gene TRBV6-5, with TRBD1 identical over 9 bases. Germline values: CDR1 MNHEY, CDR2 SVGAGI. V lost 8 bases to trimming and J lost 7 bases; unmatched junction nucleotides: 6. The CDR3 is made up of 12 amino acids. In DNA, the CDR3 is TGTGCCAGCGGGTACAGGGGGCAAGAGCAGTACTTC. This gives the protein CASGYRGQEQYF.

This clone has only one observation. CDR3 DNA: TGTGCCAGCAGTTTATCGAGGACAGGGAGTTACGAGCAGTACTTC. Translated, it gives CASSLSRTGSYEQYF. The rearrangement links TRBV27 to TRBJ2-7; 8 bases are a match to TRBD1. The germline gives CDR1 MNHEY, CDR2 SMNVEV (reference sequence). V trimming: 0 bases; J trimming: 4 bases; junction bases outside the gene matches: 5. The CDR3 contains 15 residues.

The genes are TRBV11-2 and TRBJ2-7, with TRBD2 as a possible D gene (5 bases). The V and J ends lost 1 base and 0 bases respectively, with 7 bases between them. This CDR3 comprises 14 residues. CDR1 and CDR2 from the germline V gene are SGHAT and FQNNGV. CDR3 nucleotides: TGTGCCAGCAGCTTAGCGGGGAGCTCCTACGAGCAGTACTTC. Translating it yields CASSLAGSSYEQYF.

The chain joins TRBV5-1 to TRBJ2-7; 7 bases fit TRBD1. This CDR3 comprises 13 residues. V was pared by 2 bases and J by 5 bases, with 4 bases of the junction left unmatched. Germline V gene lookup returns CDR1 SGHRS and CDR2 YFSETQ. The CDR3 protein is CASSFTGVHEQYF. CDR3 nucleotides: TGCGCCAGCAGCTTCACAGGGGTCCACGAGCAGTACTTC. Combining the CDR3 with reference TRBV5-1 and TRBJ2-7 gives the whole variable domain KAGVTQTPRYLIKTRGQQVTLSCSPISGHRSVSWYQQTPGQGLQFLFEYFSETQRNKGNFPGRFSGRQFSNSRSEMNVSTLELGDSALYLCASSFTGVHEQYFGPGTRLTVT.

The chain carries TRBV7-3 and TRBJ1-1; TRBD1 aligns across 10 bases. Germline trimming cut 4 bases from V and 0 bases from J; bases unmatched to any gene: 11. Germline V gene lookup returns CDR1 SGHTA and CDR2 FQGTGA. The CDR3 has 18 amino acids. CDR3 residues: CASSSSGTGVPLNTEAFF. The CDR3 DNA is TGTGCCAGCAGCTCTTCCGGGACAGGGGTTCCGCTGAACACTGAAGCTTTCTTT.

The CDR3 sequence is CASLPGLAVADTQYF. CDR3 in DNA: TGTGCCAGCTTACCGGGACTAGCTGTCGCAGATACGCAGTATTTT. The chain couples TRBV10-3 to TRBJ2-3; 9 positions match TRBD2. The trim removed 10 bases at V and 4 bases at J, leaving 12 bases unmatched. Germline V gene lookup returns CDR1 ENHRY and CDR2 SYGVKD. The CDR3 covers 15 residues.

The gene calls are TRBV21-1 and TRBJ1-2; the table names TRBD1, a call not compared with the DNA. TRBV21-1 is annotated as a pseudogene. The CDR3 runs 16 residues. The CDR3 DNA sequence: TGTGCCAGCAGCGAAATAGTAAACAGGGGCAACTATGGCTACACCTTC. Translated, it gives CASSEIVNRGNYGYTF.

The rearrangement uses TRBV19 and TRBJ1-2; D remains ambiguous. Deletions cut 1 base from V and 6 bases from J, with 9 bases between. Germline CDR1 LNHDA, CDR2 SQIVND (reference sequence). The CDR3 spans 13 residues. This chain's CDR3 is CASSIAWANGYTF. CDR3 in DNA: TGTGCCAGTAGTATAGCGTGGGCGAATGGCTACACCTTC.

This chain joins TRBV6-4 and TRBJ2-3, with D unresolved. V was trimmed by 6 bases and J by 0 bases, leaving 7 bases between them. Germline V CDR1 and CDR2: MRHNA, SNTAGT. This CDR3 is 13 amino acids long. The CDR3 sequence is CASSRVSTDTQYF. Written as DNA, the CDR3 is TGTGCCAGCAGCCGGGTTAGCACAGATACGCAGTATTTT.

The chain has TRBV4-1 and TRBJ2-7, with 7 bases fitting TRBD1. Germline CDR1 and CDR2: MGHRA and YSYEKL. The CDR3 consists of 15 residues. Unmatched junction bases numbered 5, after V lost 0 bases and J lost 3 bases. CDR3 region: CASSQEPGGYYEQYF. DNA of the CDR3: TGCGCCAGCAGCCAAGAACCAGGGGGATACTACGAGCAGTACTTC.

This clone turned up a few times. The chain employs TRBV6-1 and TRBJ1-5; no clear D gene. Trimming took 4 bases from V and 0 from J, leaving 13 bases between them. There are 16 residues in the CDR3. Germline V gives CDR1 MNHNS, CDR2 SASEGT. CDR3 region: CASSVRSDYSNQPQHF. The CDR3 DNA reads TGTGCCAGCAGTGTGAGGTCAGACTATAGCAATCAGCCCCAGCATTTT.

This chain uses TRBV24-1 with TRBJ2-3, with 11 bases matching TRBD2. The CDR3 extends over 15 amino acids. Germline V CDR1 and CDR2: KGHDR, SFDVKD. The V gene end was trimmed by 3 bases and the J gene end by 4 bases; junction bases not matched to a gene: 2. DNA of the CDR3: TGTGCCACCAGTGATCTAGCGGGGGGCCCAGATACGCAGTATTTT. It yields the protein CATSDLAGGPDTQYF.

The chain combines TRBV19 with TRBJ2-3, with D possibly matching TRBD1 (6 bases). Per germline, CDR1 LNHDA and CDR2 SQIVND (reference sequence). The length of the CDR3 is 14 residues. Trimming took off 3 bases at V and 1 base at J, with 8 bases between the two ends. The CDR3 region has the DNA TGTGCCAGTAGTATTAAGGGGGGCACAGATACGCAGTATTTT. It codes for CASSIKGGTDTQYF. Looking up the rest from reference TRBV19 and TRBJ2-3 gives the full variable domain: DGGITQSPKYLFRKEGQNVTLSCEQNLNHDAMYWYRQDPGQGLRLIYYSQIVNDFQKGDIAEGYSVSREKKESFPLTVTSAQKNPTAFYLCASSIKGGTDTQYFGPGTRLTVL.

V gene TRBV7-9 combines with J gene TRBJ2-7, with TRBD1 identical over 9 bases. CDR1 is SEHNR, CDR2 FQNEAQ, per germline (reference sequence). The trim removed 5 bases at V and 0 bases at J, leaving 11 bases unmatched. The CDR3 has 17 residues. The CDR3 DNA is TGTGCCAGCAGCCCCCGCTTGGTACAGGGGGCCTCCTACGAGCAGTACTTC. Its protein product is CASSPRLVQGASYEQYF.

V is TRBV19 and J is TRBJ2-7; 12 nucleotides agree with TRBD2. From germline, CDR1 is LNHDA and CDR2 SQIVND (reference sequence). The CDR3 loop spans 15 amino acids. V lost 6 bases and J lost 2; bases outside the gene matches: 5. The CDR3 is CASSSSSGGAYEQYF. CDR3 nucleotide sequence: TGTGCCAGTAGCTCTTCTAGCGGGGGGGCCTACGAGCAGTACTTC.

This clone was seen a handful of times. V gene TRBV2 combines with J gene TRBJ1-2; weak D call: TRBD1 (5 bases). Germline V gene lookup returns CDR1 SNHLY and CDR2 FYNNEI. The CDR3 length is 12 residues. V was shortened by 9 bases and J by 8 bases, with 16 bases between the two germline ends. In nucleotides, the CDR3 is TGTGCCAGTGATCCGGGTAGGGGAGGCTACACCTTC. Protein sequence: CASDPGRGGYTF.

This clone was found a few times. This chain joins TRBV5-6 and TRBJ2-5; 9 bases agree with TRBD2. In germline, CDR1 is SGHDT, CDR2 YYEEEE. The CDR3 is made up of 16 amino acids. V was clipped by 4 bases and J by 1 base; unmatched bases: 8. CDR3 region: CASSQFAGGSQETQYF. The CDR3 DNA reads as TGTGCCAGCAGCCAATTTGCGGGGGGGTCCCAAGAGACCCAGTACTTC.